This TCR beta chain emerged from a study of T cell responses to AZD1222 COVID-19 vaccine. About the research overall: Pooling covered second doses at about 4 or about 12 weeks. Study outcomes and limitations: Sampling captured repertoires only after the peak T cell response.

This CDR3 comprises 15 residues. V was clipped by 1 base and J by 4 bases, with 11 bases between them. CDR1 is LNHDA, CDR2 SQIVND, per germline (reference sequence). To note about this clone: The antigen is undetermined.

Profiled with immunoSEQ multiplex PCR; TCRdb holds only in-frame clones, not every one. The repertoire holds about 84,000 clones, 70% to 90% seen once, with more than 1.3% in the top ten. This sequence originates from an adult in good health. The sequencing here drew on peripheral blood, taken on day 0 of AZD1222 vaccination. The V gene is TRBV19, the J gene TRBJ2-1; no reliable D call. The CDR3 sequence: CASSIGSNIYNEQFF. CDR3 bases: TGTGCCAGTAGTATAGGCTCAAACATTTACAATGAGCAGTTCTTC.